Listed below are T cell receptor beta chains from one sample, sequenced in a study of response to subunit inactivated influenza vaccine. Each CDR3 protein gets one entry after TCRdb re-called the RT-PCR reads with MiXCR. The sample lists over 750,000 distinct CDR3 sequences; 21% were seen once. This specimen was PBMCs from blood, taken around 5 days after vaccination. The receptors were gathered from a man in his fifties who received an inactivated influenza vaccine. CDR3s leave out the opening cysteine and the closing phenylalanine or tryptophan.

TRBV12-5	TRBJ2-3	ASGLYPPGHGDTDTQY
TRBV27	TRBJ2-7	ASTSIGTSYEQY
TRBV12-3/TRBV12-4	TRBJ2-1	ASRPIQGAAYNEQF
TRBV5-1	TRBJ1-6	ASSVEGGRGNSPLH
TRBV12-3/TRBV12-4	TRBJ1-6	ASSLRQGENSPLH
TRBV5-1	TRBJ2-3	ASSGGLESDTQY
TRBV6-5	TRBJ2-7	ASSYAVQGYEQY
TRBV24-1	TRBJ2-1	ATRGSSYNEQF
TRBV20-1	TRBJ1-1	SASQIGTEAF
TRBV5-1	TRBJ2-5	ASRAEETQY
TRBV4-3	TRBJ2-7	ASSQGRVSYEQY
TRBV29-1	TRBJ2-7	SAGWSYEQY
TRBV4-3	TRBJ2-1	ASSQDPQLAKF
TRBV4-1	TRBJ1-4	ASSQTSRLANEKLF
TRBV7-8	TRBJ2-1	ASSLARTRRNEQF
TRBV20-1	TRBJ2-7	SARDPQGDYEQY
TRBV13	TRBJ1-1	ASSAMSGQGGTEAF
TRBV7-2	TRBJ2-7	ASSFTRHEQY
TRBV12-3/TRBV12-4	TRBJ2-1	ASSSSTSGRYNEQF
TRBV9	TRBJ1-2	ASSVVPEGYGYT
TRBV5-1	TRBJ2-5	ASSLTPLPGARGETQY
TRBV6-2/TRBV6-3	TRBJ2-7	ASRIQGIGEQY
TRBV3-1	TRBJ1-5	ASSQANQPQH
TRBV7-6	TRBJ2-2	ASSLESGNANTGELF
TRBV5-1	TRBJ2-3	ASSLQGMGTDTQY
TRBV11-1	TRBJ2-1	ASSSLAGGTGVYNEQF
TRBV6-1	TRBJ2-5	ASSERGGRTGARGQKTQY
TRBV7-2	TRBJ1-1	ASSLGATTEAF
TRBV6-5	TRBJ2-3	ASSYLRGVRGTDTQY
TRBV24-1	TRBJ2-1	ATSDPGQPSSYNEQF
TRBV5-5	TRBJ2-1	ASSSGTGGPDEQF
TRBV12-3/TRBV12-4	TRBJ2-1	ASSLYRADEQF
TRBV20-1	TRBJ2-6	SARVPLYGSGANVLT
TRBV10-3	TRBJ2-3	ASRDRITDTQY
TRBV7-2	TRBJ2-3	ASSRTSGSPQSPY
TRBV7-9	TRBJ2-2	ASSLAQWQNTGELF
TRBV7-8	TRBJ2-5	ASSLGHRQETQY
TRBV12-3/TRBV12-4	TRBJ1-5	ASSDSFSNQPQH
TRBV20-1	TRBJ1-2	SAPTVDRGGGYT
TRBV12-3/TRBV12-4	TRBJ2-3	ASSPRTGQRDTQY
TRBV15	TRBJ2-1	ATSRVWNEQF